The clone carrying this T cell receptor beta chain was counted a few times. Its antigen is currently unknown. The CDR3 has 16 residues. Germline V lookup: CDR1 MNHEY, CDR2 SVGAGI. Trimming removed 0 bases from V and 3 bases from J; junction bases left unmatched: 7. The source of the sample is a study of cytotoxic CD8 clonotypes in ibrutinib-treated CLL. General study findings and limits: Private clonotypes, not public ones, expanded at ibrutinib response.

Clones were sequenced by immunoSEQ multiplex PCR, and TCRdb holds only the in-frame ones, with some missing. This sample has 250,000 to 350,000 clones, with 76% found just once. J is TRBJ2-7 and V is TRBV6-5, with 8 nucleotides matching TRBD1. The TCR originated in a human donor with chronic lymphocytic leukemia. This specimen was PBMCs, taken at disease progression, from a patient treated with ibrutinib. As DNA, the CDR3 is TGTGCCAGCAGTTACTCGAGGCCAGGGGGCAGCTACGAGCAGTACTTC. Translated, it gives CASSYSRPGGSYEQYF.